These T cell receptor beta chains were read from a single sample in a study of patients and donors after allogeneic stem cell transplantation. In TCRdb, the RT-PCR reads were re-called with MiXCR into one record per CDR3 protein. In the table there are about 160,000 distinct CDR3 sequences, 24% of which are singletons. Sequencing used blood, either unsorted or a sorted T cell fraction (not recorded which). The receptors shown here come from a human donor who was either an allogeneic HSCT recipient or a stem cell or donor lymphocyte infusion donor (not recorded which). It is not recorded whose cells these are; they may come from a transplant donor. Each CDR3 is given with its conserved first and last residue. A D gene is named only where the DNA matches it firmly. Clone size is shown for a subset of rows, as once, few, many or a class of expanded clone.

TGCGCCAGCAGCTTGGGACTTTCAGGCACAGATACGCAGTATTTT	CASSLGLSGTDTQYF	TRBJ2-3	TRBV5-1	.	.
TGCAGCGTCGCAGAGAGCTCCTATAATTCACCCCTCCACTTT	CSVAESSYNSPLHF	TRBJ1-6	TRBV29-1	.	few
TGTGCCAGCAGTCTCGGACCGGCCTACGAGCAGTACTTC	CASSLGPAYEQYF	TRBJ2-7	TRBV12-3/TRBV12-4	.	.
TGCAGTGCTAGAAGGCCAGAGACTAGCGGGGGGGAGACCTACAATGAGCAGTTCTTC	CSARRPETSGGETYNEQFF	TRBJ2-1	TRBV20-1	TRBD2	.
TGCGCCAGCAGCCTAAGGACAGGGGACACTGAAGCTTTCTTT	CASSLRTGDTEAFF	TRBJ1-1	TRBV4-3	TRBD1	few
TGCGCCAGCAATCGGGGACAGGGGACCTACGAGCAGTACTTC	CASNRGQGTYEQYF	TRBJ2-7	TRBV5-1	TRBD1	.
TGTGCCAGCAGATGGGACAGGGGGTCCGGGGAGCTGTTTTTT	CASRWDRGSGELFF	TRBJ2-2	TRBV6-6	TRBD1	.
TGTGCCATCAGGGATCCTTTGAACACCGGGGAGCTGTTTTTT	CAIRDPLNTGELFF	TRBJ2-2	TRBV10-3	.	few
TGTGCCAGCAGTCGACTTACCTTACAGGCCCCGATGAACACTGAAGCTTTCTTT	CASSRLTLQAPMNTEAFF	TRBJ1-1	TRBV6-6	.	few
TGCGCCAGCAGCCAAGATATTGGGGGACAATCCTACGAGCAGTACTTC	CASSQDIGGQSYEQYF	TRBJ2-7	TRBV4-3	.	.
TGTGCCAGCAGTTTATACTCCGGGCCCGGCGAGATTTTT	CASSLYSGPGEIF	TRBJ1-4	TRBV28	.	few
TGCAGCGTTGAAGATGAGGTCTTAGGGGAACAAGAGACCCAGTACTTC	CSVEDEVLGEQETQYF	TRBJ2-5	TRBV29-1	.	.
TGTGCCAGCTCCCCCGGAGGGTTGTATGGCTACACCTTC	CASSPGGLYGYTF	TRBJ1-2	TRBV6-6	.	many
TGTGCCAGCAGCTTAAATGCCCCGGGACGGTCGGCCTACGAGCAGTACTTC	CASSLNAPGRSAYEQYF	TRBJ2-7	TRBV7-6	.	many
TGTGCCAGCAGCTTAGAGGGCGGTACTAACTATGGCTACACCTTC	CASSLEGGTNYGYTF	TRBJ1-2	TRBV11-2	.	.
TGTGCCAGCTCCCTCGAGACCCACGAGCAGTACTTC	CASSLETHEQYF	TRBJ2-7	TRBV12-3/TRBV12-4	.	.
TGTGCCAGCAGTTTTGGGGGACTAAAGAATGAAAAACTGTTTTTT	CASSFGGLKNEKLFF	TRBJ1-4	TRBV12-3/TRBV12-4	.	.
TGCGCCAGCAGCCAAGCCGGACTAGCGGACCAAGAGACCCAGTACTTC	CASSQAGLADQETQYF	TRBJ2-5	TRBV4-1	TRBD2	few
TGTGCCAGCAGCCCCACGAGGCTCGTATCAAACACCATATATTTT	CASSPTRLVSNTIYF	TRBJ1-3	TRBV3-1	.	.
TGCAGCGTTGAAGCGACGGGTCGCCAAGAGACCCAGTACTTC	CSVEATGRQETQYF	TRBJ2-5	TRBV29-1	.	.
TGTGCCACCAGCAGAGAGGGGACGCTCACAGATACGCAGTATTTT	CATSREGTLTDTQYF	TRBJ2-3	TRBV15	.	.
TGCAGTGCTCAAGACAGGGGCGAACCCTACGAGCAGTACTTC	CSAQDRGEPYEQYF	TRBJ2-7	TRBV20-1	TRBD1	.
TGTGCCAGCAGTACAGACAGCTATGGCTACACCTTC	CASSTDSYGYTF	TRBJ1-2	TRBV12-3/TRBV12-4	.	few
TGCAGCGCAGAGTCCGGGCTCACAGATACGCAGTATTTT	CSAESGLTDTQYF	TRBJ2-3	TRBV29-1	.	few
TGCGCCAGCAGCCAGGACGCGCCCTCTGGAAACACCATATATTTT	CASSQDAPSGNTIYF	TRBJ1-3	TRBV5-1	.	.
TGCAGTGCTAGAGGAGCGGAAGTCTTTAGCAATCAGCCCCAGCATTTT	CSARGAEVFSNQPQHF	TRBJ1-5	TRBV20-1	.	many
TGTGCCAGCAGTTTATTTGGGACAACAACTAATGAAAAACTGTTTTTT	CASSLFGTTTNEKLFF	TRBJ1-4	TRBV12-3/TRBV12-4	.	.
TGTGCCAGCAGTTACTCGGGAGGGGGCTACGAGCAGTACTTC	CASSYSGGGYEQYF	TRBJ2-7	TRBV6-5	.	.